The 26 T cell receptor beta chains reported below all come from one sample, sequenced in a study of spatial heterogeneity in lung cancer. The time point was: sample taken at primary tumor resection. Sequencing was performed on whole RNA extracted from tumor and nontumor lung tissue, or from frozen PBMC, and the material was left unsorted. A single record per CDR3 protein comes from TCRdb applying MiXCR to the 5' RACE reads. The sample consists of tens of thousands of distinct CDR3 sequences, over 9.5% of them appearing once. This specimen consisted of PBMCs, obtained at surgery. Receptors originate from a female donor with early-stage non-small cell lung cancer.

This chain connects TRBV9 to TRBJ2-3, with TRBD2 matching over 12 bases. Losses at the gene ends were 2 bases for V and 4 bases for J; bases not matched to a gene: 5. CDR1 and CDR2 (germline): SGDLS, YYNGEE. The CDR3 runs to 16 residues. The CDR3 reads CASSVPLAGGPDTQYF. As DNA, the CDR3 is TGTGCCAGCAGCGTCCCACTAGCGGGGGGACCAGATACGCAGTATTTT.

This clonotype was seen more than once but under ten times. This sequence joins TRBV7-9 and TRBJ2-6; no clear D gene. Trimming pared 3 bases from V and 0 bases from J, leaving 12 bases between. The CDR3 contains 17 residues. Per germline, CDR1 SEHNR and CDR2 FQNEAQ (reference sequence). The CDR3 protein is CASSFRLAASGANVLTF. Here the CDR3 DNA reads TGTGCCAGCAGCTTTCGTCTTGCCGCCTCTGGGGCCAACGTCCTGACTTTC.

The gene calls are TRBV21-1 and TRBJ1-6. TRBV21-1 is tagged as a pseudogene. CDR3 size: 15 residues. The CDR3 DNA is TGTGCCAGTAGATACAGGAGCTCCTATAATTCACCCCTCCACTTT. This sequence encodes CASRYRSSYNSPLHF.

The chain has TRBV11-2 and TRBJ1-1; no reliable D call. The CDR3 spans 15 residues. The V gene lost 4 bases and the J gene lost 4 bases, with 16 bases spanning the gap. Per the germline V gene, CDR1 is SGHAT and CDR2 is FQNNGV. The CDR3 is CASSSARAVGTEAFF. CDR3 nucleotides: TGTGCCAGCAGCTCCGCCCGGGCGGTGGGCACTGAAGCTTTCTTT.

V and J are TRBV6-6 and TRBJ2-1; maybe TRBD1 (6 bases). CDR1 and CDR2 from the germline V gene are MNHNY and SVGAGI (reference sequence). Trimming shortened V by 6 bases and J by 4 bases, and 13 bases separated the two germline ends. The CDR3 consists of 14 residues. CDR3 amino acids: CASRTTGVYNEQFF. The CDR3 DNA reads TGTGCCAGCAGAACGACAGGAGTATACAATGAGCAGTTCTTC.

This clonotype was detected many times. V usage is TRBV20-1 and J usage is TRBJ1-2; 8 nucleotides match TRBD1. Germline-derived CDR1 and CDR2 are DFQATT and SNEGSKA (reference sequence). This CDR3 contains 13 residues. J lost 4 bases, V lost 5 bases, and 6 bases had no gene match. The CDR3 DNA is TGCAGTGCTGCAACAGGGGGTGGCTATGGCTACACCTTC. The encoded protein is CSAATGGGYGYTF.

This clonotype showed up many times. The chain links TRBV7-2 to TRBJ2-5; the match to TRBD2 covers 9 bases. The CDR3 runs to 17 residues. Per the germline V gene, CDR1 is SGHTA and CDR2 is FQGNSA. V was clipped by 0 bases and J by 1 base; unmatched bases: 6. The chain's CDR3 is CASSLASGGGVQETQYF. The CDR3 DNA sequence: TGTGCCAGCAGCTTAGCGTCTGGCGGGGGGGTCCAAGAGACCCAGTACTTC.

The chain carries TRBV12-3 or TRBV12-4 and TRBJ1-4; TRBD1 is a possible D gene (6 bases). Trimming took off 6 bases at V and 6 bases at J, with 14 bases between the two ends. The CDR3 is 14 amino acids. CDR3 amino acids: CASRPGGGHEKLFF. CDR3 bases: TGTGCCAGCAGACCCGGGGGCGGACATGAAAAACTGTTTTTT.

This chain connects TRBV5-5 to TRBJ1-1, with TRBD1 as a possible D gene (5 bases). The CDR3 spans 14 residues. The germline V and J ends were trimmed by 3 bases and 1 base, with 10 bases remaining between them. Germline values: CDR1 SGHKS, CDR2 YYEKEE (reference sequence). The CDR3 DNA sequence: TGTGCCAGCAGCTCCCGCGGGGGGAACACTGAAGCTTTCTTT. This codes for CASSSRGGNTEAFF.

The CDR3 DNA reads as TGTGCCAGTAGTATGGCCCTTGGGACTAGGGGCACAGATACGCAGTATTTT. Protein product: CASSMALGTRGTDTQYF. The V call is TRBV19, the J call TRBJ2-3; 8 positions agree with TRBD2. Germline V lookup: CDR1 LNHDA, CDR2 SQIVND (reference sequence). This CDR3 is built from 17 residues. Unmatched junction bases numbered 9, after V lost 3 bases and J lost 1 base.

In this sample, this clonotype turned up many times. The rearrangement joins TRBV5-1 to TRBJ2-5; 10 bases agree with TRBD2. CDR1 and CDR2 from the germline V gene are SGHRS and YFSETQ. The CDR3 sequence is 16 residues long. Germline trimming cut 2 bases from V and 2 bases from J; bases unmatched to any gene: 6. This CDR3 reads CASSFIAGGNQETQYF. As DNA, the CDR3 is TGCGCCAGCAGCTTCATAGCGGGGGGCAATCAAGAGACCCAGTACTTC.

The DNA of the CDR3 is TGCGCCAGCAGCTTGGCCTCTCGCAGCAATGAGCAGTTCTTC. It encodes CASSLASRSNEQFF. This chain links TRBV5-1 with TRBJ2-1; D is unclear. CDR1 and CDR2 from the germline V gene are SGHRS and YFSETQ. CDR3 length: 14 amino acids. V dropped 0 bases and J dropped 6 bases, with 10 bases sitting between them.

This clonotype was detected ten times or more. The chain carries TRBV20-1 and TRBJ1-3, with unresolved D. The CDR3 is 14 amino acids. Germline V CDR1 and CDR2: DFQATT, SNEGSKA (reference sequence). V was trimmed by 2 bases and J by 0 bases, leaving 8 bases between them. In nucleotides, the CDR3 is TGCAGTGCTAGAAAAATCGGCTCTGGAAACACCATATATTTT. Amino acids: CSARKIGSGNTIYF.

The chain links TRBV6-5 to TRBJ1-1; D not resolved. Germline CDR1 MNHEY, CDR2 SVGAGI. The CDR3 is made up of 12 amino acids. Trimming took 11 bases from V and 4 from J, leaving 14 bases between them. CDR3 region: CAARGGSTEAFF. Here the CDR3 DNA reads TGTGCCGCGCGGGGAGGGAGCACTGAAGCTTTCTTT.

This clonotype has a count of ten or more. CDR3 amino acids: CASSPTGGHTEAFF. The CDR3 DNA follows: TGTGCCAGCAGCCCCACAGGGGGTCACACTGAAGCTTTCTTT. The chain recombines TRBV7-2 with TRBJ1-1; 8 bases are shared with TRBD1. Unmatched junction bases numbered 5, after V lost 5 bases and J lost 3 bases. CDR3 length: 14 residues. Per germline, CDR1 SGHTA and CDR2 FQGNSA.

This clonotype appeared a few times. The chain uses TRBV9 and TRBJ2-3; 8 nucleotides align to TRBD2. Trimming at V came to 4 bases and at J to 1 base, leaving 8 bases not matched to a gene. Germline assignment: CDR1 SGDLS and CDR2 YYNGEE. This CDR3 region has 16 residues. CDR3 nucleotide sequence: TGTGCCAGCAGCTCAGCCGGGACTAGAGGCACAGATACGCAGTATTTT. The encoded protein is CASSSAGTRGTDTQYF.

The chain is built from TRBV5-4 and TRBJ1-1, with 7 bases matching TRBD1. V trimming: 4 bases; J trimming: 9 bases; junction bases outside the gene matches: 18. The CDR3 spans 16 residues. Germline values: CDR1 SGHNT, CDR2 YYREEE (reference sequence). The CDR3 sequence: CASSPTPGQAIQKAFF. The CDR3, as DNA: TGTGCCAGCAGCCCGACGCCAGGACAGGCCATCCAAAAAGCTTTCTTT.

V usage is TRBV7-9 and J usage is TRBJ2-5; 7 bases are shared with TRBD1. Germline CDR1 is SEHNR and CDR2 is FQNEAQ (reference sequence). The CDR3 is made up of 12 amino acids. Trimming cost V 5 bases and J 5 bases; bases outside gene matches: 2. The CDR3 here is CASSRQGETQYF. The CDR3 region has the DNA TGTGCCAGCAGCCGACAGGGCGAGACCCAGTACTTC.

The chain has TRBV20-1 and TRBJ2-1; D is ambiguous. The CDR3 spans 11 residues. Germline V CDR1 and CDR2: DFQATT, SNEGSKA (reference sequence). The V end was cut by 1 base, the J end by 12 bases, with 10 bases between. In DNA form, the CDR3 reads TGCAGTGCTAGAGGCGGAGTGGGGCAGTTCTTC. Protein product: CSARGGVGQFF.

The chain employs TRBV4-3 and TRBJ2-7; D might be TRBD2 (5 bases). The CDR3 spans 16 residues. The V gene's germline CDR1 is LGHNA and CDR2 YSLEER. Trimming stripped 0 bases from V and 5 bases from J, with 17 bases between. The chain's CDR3 is CASSQEALASPDEQYF. CDR3 in DNA: TGCGCCAGCAGCCAAGAGGCGTTAGCGAGTCCTGACGAGCAGTACTTC.

There are a few counts of this clonotype. The genes are TRBV20-1 and TRBJ2-5, with D perhaps matching TRBD1 or TRBD2 (6 bases each). The CDR3 contains 15 residues. Germline V gene lookup returns CDR1 DFQATT and CDR2 SNEGSKA (reference sequence). V gave up 0 bases and J gave up 2 bases, with 13 bases separating them. In DNA form, the CDR3 reads TGCAGTGCTAGAGATGGGGGGACAAATCAAGAGACCCAGTACTTC. It specifies CSARDGGTNQETQYF.

The sample holds many counts of this clonotype. V gene TRBV7-8 combines with J gene TRBJ2-5; D may be TRBD1 (6 bases). The V and J ends lost 5 bases and 0 bases respectively, with 10 bases between them. The CDR3 consists of 14 residues. CDR1 is SGHVS and CDR2 is FQNEAQ in the germline V gene. The CDR3 sequence: CASSTGHYQETQYF. The DNA of the CDR3 is TGTGCCAGCAGCACGGGACATTACCAAGAGACCCAGTACTTC.

This clonotype was counted between two and nine times. This rearrangement joins TRBV3-1 to TRBJ2-5; D is undetermined. The CDR3 spans 14 residues. Germline values: CDR1 LGHDT, CDR2 YNNKEL (reference sequence). Trimming stripped 0 bases from V and 1 base from J, with 6 bases between. CDR3 coding DNA: TGTGCCAGCAGCCAAGAGGCACCCCAAGAGACCCAGTACTTC. Translated: CASSQEAPQETQYF.

This clonotype was counted between two and nine times. V usage is TRBV7-8 and J usage is TRBJ2-7, with TRBD1 identical over 7 bases. Germline V gene data show CDR1 as SGHVS and CDR2 as FQNEAQ. With V trimmed by 3 bases and J by 4 bases, 9 bases remained unmatched. This CDR3 comprises 15 residues. The CDR3 coding sequence is TGTGCCAGCAGCTTCGCGCCCGGGACAGTTTACGAGCAGTACTTC. Translation: CASSFAPGTVYEQYF.

The rearrangement joins TRBV6-6 to TRBJ2-3, with 9 bases lining up with TRBD1. V lost 5 bases and J lost 3; bases outside the gene matches: 9. The CDR3 runs to 16 residues. Per the germline V gene, CDR1 is MNHNY and CDR2 is SVGAGI (reference sequence). DNA for the CDR3: TGTGCCAGCAGTACGGGACAGGGTAAAGGAACAGATACGCAGTATTTT. This translates into CASSTGQGKGTDTQYF.

This clonotype has at least ten counts. This chain joins TRBV4-1 and TRBJ1-1; D unresolved. The CDR3 extends over 13 amino acids. The V gene's germline CDR1 is MGHRA and CDR2 YSYEKL. Deletions cut 1 base from V and 12 bases from J, with 15 bases between. CDR3 DNA sequence: TGCGCCAGCAGCCAAGTACCCCAGTCGATTACTTTCTTT. Translated, it gives CASSQVPQSITFF.